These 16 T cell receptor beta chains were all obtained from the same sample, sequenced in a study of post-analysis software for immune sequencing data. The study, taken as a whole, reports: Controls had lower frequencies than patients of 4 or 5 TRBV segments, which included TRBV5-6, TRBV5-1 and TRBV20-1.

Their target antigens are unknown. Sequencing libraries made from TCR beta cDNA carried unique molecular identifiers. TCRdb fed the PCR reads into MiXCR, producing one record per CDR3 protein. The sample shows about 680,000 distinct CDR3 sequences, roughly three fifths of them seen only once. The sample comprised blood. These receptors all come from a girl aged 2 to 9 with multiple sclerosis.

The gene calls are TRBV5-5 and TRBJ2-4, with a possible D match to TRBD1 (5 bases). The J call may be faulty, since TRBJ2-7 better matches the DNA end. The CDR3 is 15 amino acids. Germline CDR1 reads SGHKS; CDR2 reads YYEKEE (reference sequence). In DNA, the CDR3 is TGTGCCAGCAGCGCGGTCCAGGGATCCCCCTACGAGCAGTACTTC. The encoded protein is CASSAVQGSPYEQYF.

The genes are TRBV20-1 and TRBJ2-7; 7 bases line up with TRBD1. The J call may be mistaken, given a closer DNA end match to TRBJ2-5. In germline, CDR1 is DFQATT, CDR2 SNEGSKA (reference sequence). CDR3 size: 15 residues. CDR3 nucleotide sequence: TGCAGTGCTAGAGCGACAGGGACCCCCTTGGAGACCCAGTACTTC. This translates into CSARATGTPLETQYF.

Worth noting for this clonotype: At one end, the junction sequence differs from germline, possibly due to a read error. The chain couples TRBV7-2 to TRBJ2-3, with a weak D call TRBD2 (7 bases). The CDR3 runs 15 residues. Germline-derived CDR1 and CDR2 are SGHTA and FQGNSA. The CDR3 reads CANSLVRGATDTQYF. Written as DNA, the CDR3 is TGTGCCAACAGCTTAGTACGGGGGGCTACAGATACGCAGTATTTT.

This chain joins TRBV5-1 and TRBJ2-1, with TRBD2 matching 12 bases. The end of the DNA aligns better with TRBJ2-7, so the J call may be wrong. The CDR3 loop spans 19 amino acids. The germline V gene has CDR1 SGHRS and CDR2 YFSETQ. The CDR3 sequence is CASSLAGTSGSSSYNEQYF. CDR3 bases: TGCGCCAGCAGCTTGGCCGGGACTAGCGGGTCGAGCTCCTACAATGAGCAGTACTTC.

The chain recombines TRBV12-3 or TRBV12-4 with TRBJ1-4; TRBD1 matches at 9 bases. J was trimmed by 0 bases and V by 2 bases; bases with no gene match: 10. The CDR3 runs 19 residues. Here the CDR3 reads CASSLILGQGTTTNEKLFF. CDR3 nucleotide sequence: TGTGCCAGCAGTTTAATCCTCGGACAGGGGACTACAACTAATGAAAAACTGTTTTTT.

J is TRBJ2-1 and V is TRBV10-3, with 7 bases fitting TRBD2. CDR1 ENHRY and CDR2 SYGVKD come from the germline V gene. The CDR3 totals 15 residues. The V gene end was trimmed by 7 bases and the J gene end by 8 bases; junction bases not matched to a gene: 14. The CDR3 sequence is CAIKGEAGAFDEQFF. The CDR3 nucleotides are TGTGCCATCAAAGGAGAGGCGGGAGCGTTCGATGAGCAGTTCTTC.

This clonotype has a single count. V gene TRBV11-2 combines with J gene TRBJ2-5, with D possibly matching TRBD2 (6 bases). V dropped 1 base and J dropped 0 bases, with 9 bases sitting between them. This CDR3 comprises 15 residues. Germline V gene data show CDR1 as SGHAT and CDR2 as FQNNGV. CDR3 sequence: CASSLAGGYQETQYF. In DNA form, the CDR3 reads TGTGCCAGCAGCTTAGCAGGAGGGTACCAAGAGACCCAGTACTTC.

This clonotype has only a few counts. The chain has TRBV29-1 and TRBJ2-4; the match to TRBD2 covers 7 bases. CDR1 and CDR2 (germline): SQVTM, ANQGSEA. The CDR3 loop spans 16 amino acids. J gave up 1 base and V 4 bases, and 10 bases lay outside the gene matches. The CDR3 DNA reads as TGCAGCGTTGGGGGAGGGCTCGTCGGTGCCAAAAACATTCAGTACTTC. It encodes CSVGGGLVGAKNIQYF. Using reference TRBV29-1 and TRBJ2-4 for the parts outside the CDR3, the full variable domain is SAVISQKPSRDICQRGTSLTIQCQVDSQVTMMFWYRQQPGQSLTLIATANQGSEATYESGFVIDKFPISRPNLTFSTLTVSNMSPEDSSIYLCSVGGGLVGAKNIQYFGAGTRLSVL.

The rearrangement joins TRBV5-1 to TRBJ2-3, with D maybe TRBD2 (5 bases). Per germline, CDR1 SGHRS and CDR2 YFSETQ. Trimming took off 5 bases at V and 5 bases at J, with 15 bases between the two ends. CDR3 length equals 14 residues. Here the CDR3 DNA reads TGCGCCAGCAGTCTGGACTCCCGGGGAGATACGCAGTATTTT. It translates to CASSLDSRGDTQYF.

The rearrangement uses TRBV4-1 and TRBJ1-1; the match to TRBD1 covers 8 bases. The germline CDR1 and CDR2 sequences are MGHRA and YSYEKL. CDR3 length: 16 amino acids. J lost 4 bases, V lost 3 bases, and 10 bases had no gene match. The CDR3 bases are TGCGCCAGCAGCCAGACATCTGGACAGGGAGGCACTGAAGCTTTCTTT. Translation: CASSQTSGQGGTEAFF.

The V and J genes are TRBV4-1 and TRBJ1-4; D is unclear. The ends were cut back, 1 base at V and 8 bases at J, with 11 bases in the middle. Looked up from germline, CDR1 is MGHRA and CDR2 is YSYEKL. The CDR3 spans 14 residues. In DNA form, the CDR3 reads TGCGCCAGCAGCCAAGGGGCAGTAGGCGAAAAACTGTTTTTT. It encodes CASSQGAVGEKLFF.

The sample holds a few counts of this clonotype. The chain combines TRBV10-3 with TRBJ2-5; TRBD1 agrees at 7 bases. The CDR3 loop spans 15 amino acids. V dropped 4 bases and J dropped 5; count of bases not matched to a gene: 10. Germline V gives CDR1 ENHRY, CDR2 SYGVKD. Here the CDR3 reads CAISVEGAPQETQYF. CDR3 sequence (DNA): TGTGCCATCAGTGTAGAGGGGGCGCCTCAGGAGACCCAGTACTTC.

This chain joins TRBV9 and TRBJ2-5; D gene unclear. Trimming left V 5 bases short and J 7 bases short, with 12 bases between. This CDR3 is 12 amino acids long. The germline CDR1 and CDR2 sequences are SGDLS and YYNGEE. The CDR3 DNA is TGTGCCAGCAGTCAAACCGTAGGGACCCAGTACTTC. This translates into CASSQTVGTQYF.

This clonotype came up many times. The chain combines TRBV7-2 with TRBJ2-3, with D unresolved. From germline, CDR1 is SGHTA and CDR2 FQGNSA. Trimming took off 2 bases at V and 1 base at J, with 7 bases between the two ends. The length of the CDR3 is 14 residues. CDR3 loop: CASSLIGGTDTQYF. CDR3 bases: TGTGCCAGCAGCTTAATTGGCGGCACAGATACGCAGTATTTT.

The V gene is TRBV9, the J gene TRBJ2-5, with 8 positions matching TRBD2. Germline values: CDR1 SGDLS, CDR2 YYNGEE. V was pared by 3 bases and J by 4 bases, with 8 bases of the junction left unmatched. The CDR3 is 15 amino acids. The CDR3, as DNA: TGTGCCAGCAGCGCTCAGCAGGCGGGAGGAGAGACCCAGTACTTC. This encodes CASSAQQAGGETQYF.

The CDR3 spells CASSQGPTSRADTQYF. The CDR3 DNA follows: TGCGCCAGCAGCCAAGGTCCGACTAGTCGCGCAGATACGCAGTATTTT. The V gene is TRBV4-3, the J gene TRBJ2-3, with D tentatively TRBD2 (6 bases). The CDR3 is made up of 16 amino acids. Trimming took 1 base from V and 4 from J, leaving 15 bases between them. Germline CDR1 LGHNA, CDR2 YSLEER.